This is a list of T cell receptor beta chains from one sample in a study of identical twins. TCRdb called the 5' RACE reads again in MiXCR, with one record for every CDR3 protein. Altogether some 1,600,000 distinct CDR3 sequences are present, under 35% being singletons, with the ten largest covering 0.25% to 0.3%. The sample consisted of cord blood. Receptors originate from a newborn girl in good health. CDR3s include the opening cysteine and the closing phenylalanine or tryptophan. The D gene is left open where the match is weak. Only part of the rows carry a size: once, few, many, or a class if the clone is expanded.

size | J | V | D | CDR3 | DNA
- | TRBJ2-1 | TRBV20-1 | TRBD2 | CSAASPAGGLCNEQFF | TGCAGTGCTGCTAGCCCTGCGGGGGGCCTGTGCAATGAGCAGTTCTTC
few | TRBJ2-7 | TRBV4-2 | - | CASSQAFSSASSYNEQYF | TGTGCCAGCAGCCAAGCTTTCTCTAGCGCTAGCTCCTACAATGAGCAGTACTTC
- | TRBJ2-6 | TRBV6-2/TRBV6-3 | - | CASSFWFSGANVLTF | TGTGCCAGCAGTTTTTGGTTCTCTGGGGCCAACGTCCTGACTTTC
few | TRBJ2-7 | TRBV5-1 | - | CASSFDQGTYEQYF | TGCGCCAGCAGCTTCGATCAAGGAACCTACGAGCAGTACTTC
- | TRBJ1-1 | TRBV28 | - | CASSWLGGNEAFF | TGTGCCAGCAGTTGGTTAGGGGGGAATGAAGCTTTCTTT
- | TRBJ2-4 | TRBV21-1 | - | CASRIPWGEQYF | TGTGCCAGCCGTATACCGTGGGGGGAGCAGTACTTC
- | TRBJ1-2 | TRBV5-6 | - | CASSLGNKNYGYTF | TGTGCCAGCAGCTTGGGTAACAAAAACTATGGCTACACCTTC
- | TRBJ1-6 | TRBV10-3 | TRBD1 | CAISGTGFNSPLHF | TGTGCCATCAGTGGGACAGGGTTTAATTCACCCCTCCACTTT
- | TRBJ1-2 | TRBV11-2 | TRBD1 | CASKRGQANYGYTF | TGTGCCAGCAAGAGGGGGCAAGCTAACTATGGCTACACCTTC
few | TRBJ1-2 | TRBV7-9 | - | CVVKQNYGYTF | TGTGTGGTGAAACAGAACTATGGCTACACCTTC
- | TRBJ1-2 | TRBV29-1 | - | CSVAEGFNYGYTF | TGCAGCGTCGCGGAGGGGTTTAACTATGGCTACACCTTC
- | TRBJ1-3 | TRBV2 | TRBD1 | CASTFDRGGGNTIYF | TGTGCCAGCACCTTCGACAGGGGCGGTGGAAACACCATATATTTT
few | TRBJ2-7 | TRBV27 | TRBD2 | CASSLRTSGRSYEQYF | TGTGCCAGCAGTTTAAGGACTAGCGGGAGGTCCTACGAGCAGTACTTC
- | TRBJ2-2 | TRBV12-3/TRBV12-4 | - | CASSSRGGELFF | TGTGCCAGCAGTTCCCGGGGCGGGGAGCTGTTTTTT
few | TRBJ2-2 | TRBV10-3 | - | CASNKLGDTGELFF | TGTGCCTCGAACAAACTAGGGGACACCGGGGAGCTGTTTTTT
- | TRBJ1-2 | TRBV10-3 | TRBD1 | CAINAGWTGLGYTF | TGTGCCATCAACGCCGGGTGGACAGGGCTCGGCTACACCTTC
- | TRBJ2-7 | TRBV10-3 | TRBD2 | CAISSLAGEGNEQYF | TGTGCCATCAGTTCACTAGCGGGAGAAGGGAACGAGCAGTACTTC
few | TRBJ2-7 | TRBV28 | TRBD1 | CASTTDRASYEQYF | TGTGCCAGCACCACGGACAGGGCCTCCTACGAGCAGTACTTC
- | TRBJ2-7 | TRBV28 | - | CASSLSLGVSEQYF | TGTGCCAGCAGTTTGTCATTAGGGGTCTCCGAGCAGTACTTC
- | TRBJ1-5 | TRBV6-1 | TRBD1 | CASGRTGTGDSNQPQHF | TGTGCCAGCGGGAGGACCGGGACAGGGGATAGCAATCAGCCCCAGCATTTT
many | TRBJ2-7 | TRBV5-1 | - | CASSRGVGNYEQYF | TGCGCCAGCAGCCGTGGTGTAGGGAACTACGAGCAGTACTTC
- | TRBJ2-3 | TRBV20-1 | TRBD2 | CSANPSSGATDTQYF | TGCAGTGCTAACCCCTCTAGCGGGGCCACAGATACGCAGTATTTT
- | TRBJ2-2 | TRBV30 | TRBD2 | CAWRASGGANGELFF | TGTGCCTGGAGAGCCAGCGGGGGGGCCAACGGGGAGCTGTTTTTT
few | TRBJ1-2 | TRBV28 | TRBD1 | CASSIRTGDDNYGYTF | TGTGCCAGCAGCATAAGGACAGGGGACGACAACTATGGCTACACCTTC